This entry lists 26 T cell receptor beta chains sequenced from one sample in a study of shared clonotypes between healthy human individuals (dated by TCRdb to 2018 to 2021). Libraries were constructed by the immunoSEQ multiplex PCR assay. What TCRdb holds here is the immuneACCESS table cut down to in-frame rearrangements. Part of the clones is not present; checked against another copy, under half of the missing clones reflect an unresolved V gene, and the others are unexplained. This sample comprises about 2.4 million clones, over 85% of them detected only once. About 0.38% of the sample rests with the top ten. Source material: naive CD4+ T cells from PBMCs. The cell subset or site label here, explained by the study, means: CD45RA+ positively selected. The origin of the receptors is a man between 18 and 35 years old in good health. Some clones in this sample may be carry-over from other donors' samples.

The CDR3 region has the DNA TGTGCCACCTCCCGCCAGCAAGAGACCCAGTACTTC. Translated: CATSRQQETQYF. The V and J genes are TRBV28 and TRBJ2-5; no clear D. Trimming left V 10 bases short and J 2 bases short, with 11 bases between. The CDR3 runs to 12 residues. Germline CDR1 reads MDHEN; CDR2 reads SYDVKM.

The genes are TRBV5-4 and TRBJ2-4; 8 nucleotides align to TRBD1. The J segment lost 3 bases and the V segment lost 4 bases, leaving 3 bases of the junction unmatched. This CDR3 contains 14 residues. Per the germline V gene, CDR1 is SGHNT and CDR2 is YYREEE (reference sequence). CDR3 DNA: TGTGCCAGCAGCCCAACAGGGGGCAAAAACATTCAGTACTTC. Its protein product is CASSPTGGKNIQYF.

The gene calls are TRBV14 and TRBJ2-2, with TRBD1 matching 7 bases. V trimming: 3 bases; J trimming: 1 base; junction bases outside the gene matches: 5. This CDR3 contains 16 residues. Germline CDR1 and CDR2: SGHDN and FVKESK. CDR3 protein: CASSHEQGRNTGELFF. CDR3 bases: TGTGCCAGCAGCCATGAACAGGGGAGGAACACCGGGGAGCTGTTTTTT.

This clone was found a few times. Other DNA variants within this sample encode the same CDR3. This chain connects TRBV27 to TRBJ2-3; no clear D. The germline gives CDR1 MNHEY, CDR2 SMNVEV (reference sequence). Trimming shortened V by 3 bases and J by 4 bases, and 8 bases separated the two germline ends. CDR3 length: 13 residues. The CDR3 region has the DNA TGTGCCAGCAGTTTCCAGTTCGCAGATACGCAGTATTTT. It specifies CASSFQFADTQYF.

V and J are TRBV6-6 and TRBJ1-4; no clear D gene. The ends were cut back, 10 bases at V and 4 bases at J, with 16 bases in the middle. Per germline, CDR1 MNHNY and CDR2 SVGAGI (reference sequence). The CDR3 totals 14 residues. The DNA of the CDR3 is TGTGCCACTTCGAATACAGAGATTAATGAAAAACTGTTTTTT. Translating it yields CATSNTEINEKLFF.

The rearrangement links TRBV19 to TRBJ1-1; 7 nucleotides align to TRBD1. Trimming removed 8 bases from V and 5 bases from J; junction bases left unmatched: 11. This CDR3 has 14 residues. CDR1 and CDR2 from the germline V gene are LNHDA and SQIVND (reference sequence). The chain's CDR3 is CASRKRQGGTEAFF. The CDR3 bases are TGTGCCAGTCGGAAACGACAGGGTGGGACTGAAGCTTTCTTT. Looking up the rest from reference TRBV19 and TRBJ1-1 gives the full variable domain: DGGITQSPKYLFRKEGQNVTLSCEQNLNHDAMYWYRQDPGQGLRLIYYSQIVNDFQKGDIAEGYSVSREKKESFPLTVTSAQKNPTAFYLCASRKRQGGTEAFFGQGTRLTVV.

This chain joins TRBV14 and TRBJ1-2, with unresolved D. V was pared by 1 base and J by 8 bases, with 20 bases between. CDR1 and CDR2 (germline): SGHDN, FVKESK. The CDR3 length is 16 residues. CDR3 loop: CASSQGIGRSVEGYTF. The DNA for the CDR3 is TGTGCCAGCAGCCAAGGGATAGGCAGATCTGTTGAGGGCTACACCTTC.

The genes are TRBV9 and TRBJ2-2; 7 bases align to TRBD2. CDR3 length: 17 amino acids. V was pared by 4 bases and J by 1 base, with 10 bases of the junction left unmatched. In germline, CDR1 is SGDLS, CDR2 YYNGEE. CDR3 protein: CASSPALGGMNTGELFF. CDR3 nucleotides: TGTGCCAGCAGCCCCGCGCTCGGGGGGATGAACACCGGGGAGCTGTTTTTT.

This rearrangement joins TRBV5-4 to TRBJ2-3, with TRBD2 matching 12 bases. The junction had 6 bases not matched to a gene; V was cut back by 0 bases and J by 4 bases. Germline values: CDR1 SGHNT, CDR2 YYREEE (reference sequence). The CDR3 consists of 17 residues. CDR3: CASSLGTSGTGPDTQYF. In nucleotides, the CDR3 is TGTGCCAGCAGCTTGGGGACTAGCGGGACGGGACCAGATACGCAGTATTTT.

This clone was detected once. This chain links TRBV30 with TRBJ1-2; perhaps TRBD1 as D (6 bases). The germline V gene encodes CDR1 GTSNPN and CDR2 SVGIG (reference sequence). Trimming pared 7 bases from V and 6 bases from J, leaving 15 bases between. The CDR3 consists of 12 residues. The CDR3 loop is CAYTWGRNGYTF. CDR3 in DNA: TGTGCCTATACTTGGGGGCGGAATGGCTACACCTTC.

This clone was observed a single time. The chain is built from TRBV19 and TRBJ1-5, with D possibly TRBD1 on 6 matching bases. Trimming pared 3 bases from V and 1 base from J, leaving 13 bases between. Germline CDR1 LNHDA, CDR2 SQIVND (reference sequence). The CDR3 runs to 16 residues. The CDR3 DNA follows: TGTGCCAGTAGTATCCACAGGGATCGGAGCAATCAGCCCCAGCATTTT. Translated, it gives CASSIHRDRSNQPQHF.

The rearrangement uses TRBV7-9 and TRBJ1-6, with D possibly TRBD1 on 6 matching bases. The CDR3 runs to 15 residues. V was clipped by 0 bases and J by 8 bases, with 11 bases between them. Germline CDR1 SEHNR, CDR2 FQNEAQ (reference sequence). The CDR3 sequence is CASSLAGGPYSPLHF. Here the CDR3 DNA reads TGTGCCAGCAGCTTAGCTGGGGGCCCCTATTCACCCCTCCACTTT.

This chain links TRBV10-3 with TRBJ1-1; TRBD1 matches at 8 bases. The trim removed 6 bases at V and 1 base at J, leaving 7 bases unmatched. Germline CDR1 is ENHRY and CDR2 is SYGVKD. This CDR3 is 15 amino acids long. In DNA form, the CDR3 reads TGTGCCATCAGCCCGCCAGGGACAGGGAACACTGAAGCTTTCTTT. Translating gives CAISPPGTGNTEAFF.

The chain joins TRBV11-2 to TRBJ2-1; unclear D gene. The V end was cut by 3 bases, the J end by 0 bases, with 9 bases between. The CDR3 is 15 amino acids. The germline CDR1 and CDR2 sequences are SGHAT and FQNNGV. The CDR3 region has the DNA TGTGCCAGCAGCTTGTTGGTGGGCTCCTACAATGAGCAGTTCTTC. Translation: CASSLLVGSYNEQFF.

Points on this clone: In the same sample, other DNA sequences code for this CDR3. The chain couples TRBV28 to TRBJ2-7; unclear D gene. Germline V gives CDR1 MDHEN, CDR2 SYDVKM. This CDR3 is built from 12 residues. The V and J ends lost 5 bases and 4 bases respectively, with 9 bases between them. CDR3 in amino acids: CASSPRRYEQYF. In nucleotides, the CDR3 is TGTGCCAGCAGTCCCAGGCGGTACGAGCAGTACTTC.

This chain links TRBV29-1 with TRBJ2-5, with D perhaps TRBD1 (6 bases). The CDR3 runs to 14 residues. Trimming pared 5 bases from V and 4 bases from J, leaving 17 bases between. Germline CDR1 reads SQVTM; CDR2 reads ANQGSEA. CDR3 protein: CSVSTTTGLETQYF. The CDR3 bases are TGCAGCGTTTCAACCACGACAGGTCTAGAGACCCAGTACTTC.

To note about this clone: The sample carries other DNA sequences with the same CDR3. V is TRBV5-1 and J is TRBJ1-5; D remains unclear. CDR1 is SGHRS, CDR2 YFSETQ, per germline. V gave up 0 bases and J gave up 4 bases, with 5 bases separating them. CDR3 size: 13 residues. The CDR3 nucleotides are TGCGCCAGCAGCTTGGGTCCGAATCAGCCCCAGCATTTT. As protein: CASSLGPNQPQHF.

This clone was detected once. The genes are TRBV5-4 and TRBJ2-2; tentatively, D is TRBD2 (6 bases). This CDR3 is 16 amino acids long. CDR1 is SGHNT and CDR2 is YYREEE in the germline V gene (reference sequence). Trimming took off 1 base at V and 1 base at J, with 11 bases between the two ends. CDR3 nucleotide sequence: TGTGCCAGCAGCTTGCGGAGGGGTCAGAACACCGGGGAGCTGTTTTTT. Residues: CASSLRRGQNTGELFF.

CDR3 nucleotides: TGTGCCAGCAGTTACTCGGAGACAGGGTCATATGGCTACACCTTC. It is translated as CASSYSETGSYGYTF. The rearrangement links TRBV6-6 to TRBJ1-2, with 7 positions matching TRBD1. V lost 0 bases, J lost 5 bases, and 6 bases stayed unmatched. The V gene's germline CDR1 is MNHNY and CDR2 SVGAGI (reference sequence). This CDR3 region has 15 residues.

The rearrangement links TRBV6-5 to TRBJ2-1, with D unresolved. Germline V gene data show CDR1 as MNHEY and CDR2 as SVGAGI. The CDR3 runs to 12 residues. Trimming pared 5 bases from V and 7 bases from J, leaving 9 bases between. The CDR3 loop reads CASSRQPNEQFF. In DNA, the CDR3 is TGTGCCAGCAGTCGTCAACCGAATGAGCAGTTCTTC.

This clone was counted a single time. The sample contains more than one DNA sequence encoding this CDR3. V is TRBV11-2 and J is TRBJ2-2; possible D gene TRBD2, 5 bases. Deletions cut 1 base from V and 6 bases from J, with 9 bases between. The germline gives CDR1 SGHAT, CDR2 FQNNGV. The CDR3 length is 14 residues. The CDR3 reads CASSLAGRAGELFF. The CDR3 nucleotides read TGTGCCAGCAGCTTAGCGGGAAGGGCCGGGGAGCTGTTTTTT.

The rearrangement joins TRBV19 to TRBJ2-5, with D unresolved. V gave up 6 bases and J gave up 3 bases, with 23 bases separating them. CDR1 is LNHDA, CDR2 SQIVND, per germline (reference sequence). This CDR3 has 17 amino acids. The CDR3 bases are TGTGCCAGTAGCCCCGGTAGGGATCGAGGCAGAGAAGAGACCCAGTACTTC. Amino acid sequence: CASSPGRDRGREETQYF.

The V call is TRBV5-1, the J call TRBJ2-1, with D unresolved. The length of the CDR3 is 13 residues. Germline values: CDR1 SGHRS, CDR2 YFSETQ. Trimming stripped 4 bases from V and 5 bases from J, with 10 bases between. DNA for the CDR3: TGCGCCAGCAGCCTCCACTTAGACAATGAGCAGTTCTTC. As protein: CASSLHLDNEQFF.

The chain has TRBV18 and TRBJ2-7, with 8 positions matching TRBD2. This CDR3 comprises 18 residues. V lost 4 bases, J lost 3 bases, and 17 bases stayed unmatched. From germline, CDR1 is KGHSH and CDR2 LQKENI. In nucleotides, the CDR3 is TGTGCCAGCTCACTTTCTTCCGAACCGATCAGCGGGAGCTACGAGCAGTACTTC. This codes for CASSLSSEPISGSYEQYF.

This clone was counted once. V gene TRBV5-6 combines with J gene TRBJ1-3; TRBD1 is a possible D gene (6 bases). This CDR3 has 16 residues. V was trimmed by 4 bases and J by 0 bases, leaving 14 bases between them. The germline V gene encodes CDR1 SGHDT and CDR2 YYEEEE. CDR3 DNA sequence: TGTGCCAGCAGCAGTCGACAGGCGCACTCTGGAAACACCATATATTTT. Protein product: CASSSRQAHSGNTIYF.

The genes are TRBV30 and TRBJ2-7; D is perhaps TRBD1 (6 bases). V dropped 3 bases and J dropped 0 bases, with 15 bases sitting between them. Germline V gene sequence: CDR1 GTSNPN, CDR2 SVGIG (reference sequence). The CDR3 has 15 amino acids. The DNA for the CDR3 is TGTGCCTGGAGCCCCAGGGGACCCCTCTCCTACGAGCAGTACTTC. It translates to CAWSPRGPLSYEQYF.